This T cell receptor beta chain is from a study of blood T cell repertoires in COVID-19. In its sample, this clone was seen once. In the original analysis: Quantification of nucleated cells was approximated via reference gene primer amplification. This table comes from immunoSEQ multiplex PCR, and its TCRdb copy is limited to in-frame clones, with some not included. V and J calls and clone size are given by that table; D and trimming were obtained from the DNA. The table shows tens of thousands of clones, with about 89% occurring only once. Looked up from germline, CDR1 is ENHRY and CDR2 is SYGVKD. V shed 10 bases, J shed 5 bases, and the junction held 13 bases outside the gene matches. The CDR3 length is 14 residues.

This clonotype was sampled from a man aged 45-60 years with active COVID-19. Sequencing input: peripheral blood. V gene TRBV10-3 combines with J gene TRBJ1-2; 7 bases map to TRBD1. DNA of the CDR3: TGTGCCACCCGACAGGGCACAGACGATTATGGCTACACCTTC. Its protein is CATRQGTDDYGYTF.